This paragraph reports one T cell receptor (beta chain). These data belong to a study of blood T cell repertoires in COVID-19. Original processing methods: For nucleated cells, counts were estimated from reference gene primer amplification. Only in-frame clones appear in the TCRdb table, and some are missing; sequencing was by immunoSEQ multiplex PCR. That table gives V, J and clone size, and the DNA gave D and trimming. The sample includes roughly 130,000 clones, about nine tenths of them seen just once. The V gene lost 2 bases and the J gene lost 3 bases, with 10 bases spanning the gap. CDR1 and CDR2 (germline): SQVTM, ANQGSEA. The CDR3 is 13 amino acids.

V and J are TRBV29-1 and TRBJ1-1, with D maybe TRBD1 (6 bases). This receptor was taken from a man aged 55 to 70 with COVID-19, enrolled during active disease. Sample: peripheral blood. The CDR3 nucleotides read TGCAGCGTTGAAAATGAGGGGGACACTGAAGCTTTCTTT. This codes for CSVENEGDTEAFF.